This TCR beta chain was profiled in a study of OX40 agonist ivuxolimab in advanced cancers. Study-wide findings and caveats: The study observed clonal expansion of CD4+ and CD8+ blood T cells by week 6 at 0.1 to 3.0 mg/kg. The specificity for antigen of the expanded peripheral T cells was not determined.

TCRdb's table, derived via immunoSEQ multiplex PCR, lists solely in-frame clones and lacks some. The sample has roughly 49,000 clones, roughly 80% seen once. Concerning this clone: Its antigen is not known.

The sequence was obtained from an adult with an advanced solid tumor such as melanoma, head and neck, liver or kidney cancer. This sample comprised CD4+ or CD8+ T cells sorted from blood, obtained in a trial of the OX40 agonist ivuxolimab.

CDR3 residues: CASSRDSWTQYF. The CDR3 coding sequence is TGTGCCAGTAGTAGGGACAGCTGGACCCAGTACTTC. The rearrangement joins TRBV19 to TRBJ2-5; 7 bases map to TRBD1. The CDR3 runs to 12 residues. V trimming: 4 bases; J trimming: 7 bases; junction bases outside the gene matches: 3. Germline V gene data show CDR1 as LNHDA and CDR2 as SQIVND (reference sequence). Looking up the rest from reference TRBV19 and TRBJ2-5 gives the full variable domain: DGGITQSPKYLFRKEGQNVTLSCEQNLNHDAMYWYRQDPGQGLRLIYYSQIVNDFQKGDIAEGYSVSREKKESFPLTVTSAQKNPTAFYLCASSRDSWTQYFGPGTRLLVL.